This T cell receptor beta chain was identified during a study of control samples from healthy donors and cancer patients. Produced via immunoSEQ multiplex PCR; TCRdb's table is partial and in-frame only. Of more than 95,000 clones listed, about 88% are singletons. Trimming pared 2 bases from V and 0 bases from J, leaving 15 bases between. This CDR3 spans 16 amino acids. The germline V gene has CDR1 SGDLS and CDR2 YYNGEE. The sequence was collected from a woman aged 70-85 years in good health. V usage is TRBV9 and J usage is TRBJ2-7; D is perhaps TRBD1 or TRBD2 (5 bases each). Sequenced material: blood. The DNA of the CDR3 is TGTGCCAGCAGCGTCGCAGGGTTGGGGAGCTCCTACGAGCAGTACTTC. Its translation is CASSVAGLGSSYEQYF.